The subject of this entry is one TCR beta chain. Authors' methods: How many nucleated cells were present was estimated from reference gene primer amplification. Profiled with immunoSEQ multiplex PCR; TCRdb holds only in-frame clones, not every one. V, J and clone size are taken as reported in that table, and D and trimming were inferred from the DNA itself. This sample has 150,000 to 190,000 clones; 80% to 90% occur once, and the top ten carry over 12%. From germline, CDR1 is SGDLS and CDR2 YYNGEE. V lost 0 bases to trimming and J lost 2 bases, with 8 bases between them. The CDR3 sequence is 14 residues long. This sample is part of a study of blood T cell repertoires in COVID-19. About the research overall: Material from acute and convalescent COVID-19 was sourced from the United States, Italy and Spain.

Sequenced sample: peripheral blood. The chain uses TRBV9 and TRBJ1-2; a weak D match, TRBD1 (5 bases). The clonotype comes from a woman aged 40-49 years with acute or convalescent COVID-19. The CDR3 bases are TGTGCCAGCAGCGTAGTAGGGGCCAACTATGGCTACACCTTC. It codes for CASSVVGANYGYTF.